Below, one T cell receptor beta chain is given with its context. Roughly 10 milliliters of peripheral blood were drawn from each donor. The sample belongs to a study of blood T cells in healthy people across ages. Then a second PCR, running about 6 to 11 cycles, was carried out with a sample-barcoded 5' primer and a J-beta primer mix. MiXCR, run by TCRdb on the 5' RACE reads, gives a single entry per CDR3 protein. This table holds some 1.4 million distinct CDR3 sequences, around 42% found once. This clonotype was sampled from a young woman in good health. The sequenced material came from blood.

This chain's CDR3 is CASSRVTGGVIPDTQYF. CDR3 in DNA: TGCGCCAGCAGCCGAGTCACCGGGGGGGTGATCCCAGATACGCAGTATTTT. This chain links TRBV4-1 with TRBJ2-3; 8 positions agree with TRBD2. This CDR3 contains 17 residues. Germline V gene lookup returns CDR1 MGHRA and CDR2 YSYEKL. V was pared by 4 bases and J by 4 bases, with 13 bases of the junction left unmatched.